The 26 T cell receptor beta chains in this list originate from one sample, sequenced in a study of T cells in women clearing cervical HPV infection. Using immunoSEQ multiplex PCR, the repertoire was profiled, and TCRdb retains in-frame clones only, with some absent. Found here are about 9,200 clones; the top ten clones hold approximately 8.3%. The specimen was blood buffy coat. Source of these receptors: a woman between 18 and 69 years old with a cervical HPV16 infection that either progressed to CIN3+ or cleared (not recorded which).

Notes on this clone: Read data end 3 residues before the CDR3 end; the end is taken from the germline J gene. V gene TRBV6-2 or TRBV6-3 combines with J gene TRBJ1-6; D unclear. Trimming left V 5 bases short and J 0 bases short, with 8 bases between. The germline gives CDR1 MNHEY, CDR2 SVGEGT. CDR3 length: 15 amino acids. The sequenced CDR3 bases are TGTGCCAGCAGTAACAGAGACTCCTATAATTCACCC. Protein product: CASSNRDSYNSP. The whole CDR3 region reads CASSNRDSYNSPLHF.

In the case of this clone: The read stops 3 residues short of the end of the CDR3; the missing end is completed from the germline J gene. This chain links TRBV14 with TRBJ2-3, with D hard to call. This CDR3 contains 14 residues. CDR1 is SGHDN and CDR2 is FVKESK in the germline V gene. Here the CDR3 reads CASSQGARSETQYF. CDR3 DNA, as far as it was read: TGTGCCAGCAGCCAAGGAGCTAGGTCGGAGACG. The full variable domain, in which reference TRBV14 and TRBJ2-3 provide the parts outside the CDR3, is EAGVTQFPSHSVIEKGQTVTLRCDPISGHDNLYWYRRVMGKEIKFLLHFVKESKQDESGMPNNRFLAERTGGTYSTLKVQPAELEDSGVYFCASSQGARSETQYFGPGTRLTVL.

This clone is labeled medium-sized (0.01 to 0.1%) based on frequency. The covered CDR3 bases are TGTGCCAGCAGCATAACAGGGGTCGAGACC. It codes for CASSITGVET. The whole CDR3 protein is CASSITGVETQYF. The chain carries TRBV5-6 and TRBJ2-5; 7 bases are shared with TRBD1. Read sequence stops 3 residues before the CDR3 end, and the germline J gene provides the missing end. Germline V gene lookup returns CDR1 SGHDT and CDR2 YYEEEE. There are 13 residues in the CDR3. Germline trimming cut 4 bases from V and 5 bases from J; bases unmatched to any gene: 5.

This clone is medium-sized by frequency. The read halts 3 residues ahead of the CDR3 end, with the missing end drawn from the germline J gene. Other nucleotide sequences in the sample specify the same CDR3. This sequence joins TRBV5-4 and TRBJ1-1; 8 bases are a match to TRBD1. The CDR3 loop spans 14 amino acids. The ends lost 5 bases at V and 2 bases at J; junction bases unmatched: 5. CDR1 is SGHNT, CDR2 YYREEE, per germline (reference sequence). Here the CDR3 reads CASRGPGGNTEAFF. The CDR3 bases that were read are TGTGCCAGCAGGGGCCCAGGGGGCAACACTGAA.

Notes on this clone: Read sequence stops 3 residues before the CDR3 end, and the germline J gene provides the missing end. The chain uses TRBV7-9 and TRBJ1-2; D is uncertain. Looked up from germline, CDR1 is SEHNR and CDR2 is FQNEAQ (reference sequence). This CDR3 contains 13 residues. The sequenced CDR3 bases are TGTGCCAGCAGCCCGTCCTCCACAGATACC. This codes for CASSPSSTDT. The CDR3 in full is CASSPSSTDTYTF.

In regard to this clone: The read halts 3 residues ahead of the CDR3 end, with the missing end drawn from the germline J gene. J is TRBJ2-1 and V is TRBV7-9, with D hard to call. V lost 2 bases and J lost 4, with 6 bases in between. Germline CDR1 and CDR2: SEHNR and FQNEAQ (reference sequence). The CDR3 sequence is 13 residues long. The CDR3 reads CASSLYGYNEQFF. The sequenced CDR3 bases are TGTGCCAGCAGCTTATACGGGTACAATGAG. The complete variable domain, with remaining parts taken from reference TRBV7-9 and TRBJ2-1, reads DTGVSQNPRHKITKRGQNVTFRCDPISEHNRLYWYRQTLGQGPEFLTYFQNEAQLEKSRLLSDRFSAERPKGSFSTLEIQRTEQGDSAMYLCASSLYGYNEQFFGPGTRLTVL.

Concerning this clone: The read falls 3 residues short of the CDR3 end, and the missing part is taken from the germline J gene. The sample carries other DNA sequences with the same CDR3. The chain joins TRBV5-1 to TRBJ1-3; no firm D call. V was clipped by 1 base and J by 2 bases, with 10 bases between them. Germline V gene data show CDR1 as SGHRS and CDR2 as YFSETQ. CDR3 length: 15 amino acids. The sequenced part of the CDR3 DNA is TGCGCCAGCAGCTTGCAACAGCCTACTGGAAACACC. The encoded protein is CASSLQQPTGNT. The entire CDR3 sequence reads CASSLQQPTGNTIYF.

Remarks on this clone: The read gets to within 3 residues of the CDR3 end, and the germline J gene fills in the rest. The chain combines TRBV20-1 with TRBJ2-5; D remains unclear. Trimming took off 2 bases at V and 5 bases at J, with 9 bases between the two ends. This CDR3 has 12 amino acids. CDR1 and CDR2 from the germline V gene are DFQATT and SNEGSKA (reference sequence). The CDR3 bases that were read are TGCAGTGCTAGAACAGACCGTGAGACC. Translation: CSARTDRET. From start to end, the CDR3 is CSARTDRETQYF.

Frequency places this clone as medium-sized. The CDR3 goes on 3 residues after the read ends, and that part is filled in from the germline J gene. J is TRBJ2-5 and V is TRBV13; 7 nucleotides line up with TRBD1. Trimming at V came to 2 bases and at J to 5 bases, leaving 8 bases not matched to a gene. Looked up from germline, CDR1 is PRHDT and CDR2 is FYEKMQ (reference sequence). This CDR3 is 15 amino acids long. The covered CDR3 bases are TGTGCCAGCAGCTTAACCGAGGGGGCTTCGGAGACC. As protein: CASSLTEGASET. In full, the CDR3 is CASSLTEGASETQYF.

The CDR3 spells CASSELGNTIYF. CDR3 DNA (partial): TGTGCCAGCAGTGAACTTGGAAACACC. The V gene is TRBV2, the J gene TRBJ1-3; D not resolved. The read finishes 3 residues shy of the CDR3 end, and the germline J gene is used to complete it. This CDR3 is 12 amino acids long. Trimming removed 2 bases at V and 3 bases at J, with 2 bases between. Germline V gene data show CDR1 as SNHLY and CDR2 as FYNNEI.

As for this clone: Read sequence stops 3 residues before the CDR3 end, and the germline J gene provides the missing end. This chain uses TRBV5-1 with TRBJ2-3; TRBD2 is a possible D gene (6 bases). The germline V gene has CDR1 SGHRS and CDR2 YFSETQ. Trimming shortened V by 5 bases and J by 5 bases, and 12 bases separated the two germline ends. CDR3 length: 13 residues. The CDR3: CASSWQGGDTQYF. The CDR3 DNA, read in part, is TGCGCCAGCAGTTGGCAGGGAGGAGATACG.

Notes on this clone: The sequenced fragment ends 3 residues before the CDR3 boundary, so the rest is inferred from the germline J gene. The chain links TRBV20-1 to TRBJ2-2, with D tentatively TRBD1 (5 bases). In germline, CDR1 is DFQATT, CDR2 SNEGSKA (reference sequence). The CDR3 is 18 residues long. CDR3 loop: CSARDPQFDFSGANVLFF. Partial CDR3 DNA: TGCAGTGCTAGAGATCCGCAATTCGACTTTTCTGGGGCCAACGTG.

Concerning this clone itself: The read comes to an end 3 residues before the CDR3 does, leaving the germline J gene to fill in the end. The genes are TRBV6-1 and TRBJ1-2, with TRBD1 identical over 9 bases. The germline gives CDR1 MNHNS, CDR2 SASEGT. CDR3 length: 16 amino acids. The V and J ends lost 2 bases and 4 bases, in that order; junction bases with no gene match: 8. This CDR3 reads CASSELGQGLSYGYTF. Incomplete CDR3 DNA: TGTGCCAGCAGTGAACTGGGACAGGGTCTTTCCTATGGC.

The sequenced part of the CDR3 DNA is TGTGCCAGCAGCCTACAGGGGGATCCTAATGAAAAA. Amino acid sequence: CASSLQGDPNEK. The complete CDR3 reads CASSLQGDPNEKLFF. The rearrangement joins TRBV11-3 to TRBJ1-4; TRBD1 aligns across 8 bases. The read ends 3 residues before the CDR3 terminus; that terminus is restored from the germline J gene. Germline V gene sequence: CDR1 SGHNT, CDR2 YENEEA. The CDR3 totals 15 residues. V lost 5 bases to trimming and J lost 3 bases; unmatched junction nucleotides: 5.

For this clone: With the read ending 3 residues before the CDR3 end, the germline J gene is used to fill in that end. The chain carries TRBV20-1 and TRBJ1-1, with 7 bases that match TRBD1. The CDR3 extends over 14 amino acids. CDR1 and CDR2 (germline): DFQATT, SNEGSKA (reference sequence). V lost 2 bases and J lost 0; bases outside the gene matches: 3. CDR3 DNA (partial): TGCAGTGCTAGAACCGGGACAGTGAACACTGAA. This encodes CSARTGTVNTE. The whole CDR3 is CSARTGTVNTEAFF.

For this clone: The DNA ends 3 residues before the CDR3 does, and the rest of the CDR3 is filled in from the germline J gene. This chain uses TRBV20-1 with TRBJ1-2; D is ambiguous. V lost 1 base to trimming and J lost 2 bases, with 8 bases between them. The CDR3 consists of 13 residues. The V gene's germline CDR1 is DFQATT and CDR2 SNEGSKA (reference sequence). CDR3 sequence: CSARVSENYGYTF. The sequenced CDR3 bases are TGCAGTGCTAGAGTTTCAGAAAACTATGGC.

Concerning this clone: The read ends 3 residues shy of where the CDR3 ends; the end is completed using the germline J gene. This chain links TRBV9 with TRBJ2-7; D might be TRBD2 (5 bases). This CDR3 comprises 14 residues. Trimming took off 0 bases at V and 4 bases at J, with 11 bases between the two ends. The germline CDR1 and CDR2 sequences are SGDLS and YYNGEE. Incomplete CDR3 DNA: TGTGCCAGCAGCGTAGGCGGCGGGTTTTACGAG. It is translated as CASSVGGGFYE. The full CDR3 is CASSVGGGFYEQYF.

This clone counts as medium-sized (0.01 to 0.1%) by frequency. The read halts 3 residues ahead of the CDR3 end, with the missing end drawn from the germline J gene. The chain uses TRBV7-8 and TRBJ2-3; D may correspond to TRBD1 or TRBD2 (7 bases each). V lost 4 bases to trimming and J lost 3 bases, with 20 bases between them. The CDR3 contains 17 residues. Looked up from germline, CDR1 is SGHVS and CDR2 is FQNEAQ. The chain's CDR3 is CASSSPTGRAGTDTQYF. The CDR3 DNA, read in part, is TGTGCCAGCAGCTCCCCGACAGGGAGGGCGGGAACAGATACG. Complete variable domain (other parts from reference TRBV7-8 and TRBJ2-3): GAGVSQSPRYKVAKRGQDVALRCDPISGHVSLFWYQQALGQGPEFLTYFQNEAQLDKSGLPSDRFFAERPEGSVSTLKIQRTQQEDSAVYLCASSSPTGRAGTDTQYFGPGTRLTVL.

Note on this clone: The read finishes 3 residues shy of the CDR3 end, and the germline J gene is used to complete it. This chain connects TRBV18 to TRBJ1-2; TRBD1 might be the D (6 bases). Trimming pared 3 bases from V and 6 bases from J, leaving 11 bases between. Germline V lookup: CDR1 KGHSH, CDR2 LQKENI. The CDR3 has 13 residues. Incomplete CDR3 DNA: TGTGCCAGCTCACCGAGGGAGGGGGATGGC. Its protein is CASSPREGDG. The whole CDR3 protein is CASSPREGDGYTF.

In regard to this clone: Read coverage stops 3 residues before the CDR3 terminus; the germline J gene supplies the remainder. The rearrangement uses TRBV18 and TRBJ1-2, with D possibly matching TRBD1 (6 bases). Germline loops: CDR1 KGHSH, CDR2 LQKENI. CDR3 length equals 16 residues. This CDR3 reads CASSPTRTGGTDTYTF. The CDR3 DNA, read in part, is TGTGCCAGCTCACCAACGAGGACGGGGGGCACAGATACC.

This clone counts as medium-sized by frequency. Coverage ceases 3 residues before the CDR3 finishes, and the germline J gene fills in the end. The J gene is TRBJ1-4, the V gene TRBV5-1, with TRBD1 matching 7 bases. Germline V lookup: CDR1 SGHRS, CDR2 YFSETQ. Losses at the gene ends were 4 bases for V and 5 bases for J; bases not matched to a gene: 11. The CDR3 loop spans 16 amino acids. CDR3 DNA, as far as it was read: TGCGCCAGCAGCGGAATGGACGAGGGGGCCAATGAAAAA. It yields the protein CASSGMDEGANEK. The CDR3 as a whole reads CASSGMDEGANEKLFF.

For this clone: The read ends 3 residues before the CDR3 terminus; that terminus is restored from the germline J gene. The chain has TRBV7-9 and TRBJ1-1; 8 bases map to TRBD1. The germline V gene has CDR1 SEHNR and CDR2 FQNEAQ (reference sequence). The CDR3 has 14 residues. V was clipped by 1 base and J by 3 bases; unmatched bases: 1. CDR3 DNA, as far as it was read: TGTGCCAGCAGCTTAGACAGGGGGGACACTGAA. This codes for CASSLDRGDTE. The CDR3 in full is CASSLDRGDTEAFF.

This clone is identified as medium-sized (0.01 to 0.1%) from frequency. The read falls 3 residues short of the CDR3 end, and the missing part is taken from the germline J gene. The rearrangement links TRBV20-1 to TRBJ2-7; TRBD1 might be the D (5 bases). Germline CDR1 reads DFQATT; CDR2 reads SNEGSKA (reference sequence). V lost 0 bases and J lost 2, with 11 bases in between. The CDR3 is 14 amino acids. CDR3 DNA (partial): TGCAGTGCTAGAGATGGGCAGGGAACCTACGAG. Translating it yields CSARDGQGTYE. The full CDR3 sequence reads CSARDGQGTYEQYF.

Comments on this clone: One end of the junction varies from germline; a read error may be responsible. The read ends 3 residues early relative to the CDR3; the germline J gene fills the gap. This sample includes further DNA sequences coding for the same CDR3. The rearrangement joins TRBV7-8 to TRBJ1-3; no definite D call. The CDR3 loop spans 16 amino acids. Germline V gene data show CDR1 as SGHVS and CDR2 as FQNEAQ. CDR3: CASSWLSGQGGNTIYF. The CDR3 bases that were read are TGTGCCAGCAGCTGGCTCAGCGGGCAAGGTGGAAACACA.

On this clone: Read data end 3 residues before the CDR3 end; the end is taken from the germline J gene. This chain links TRBV5-1 with TRBJ1-1; D is unresolved. This CDR3 comprises 14 residues. Germline-derived CDR1 and CDR2 are SGHRS and YFSETQ. Between the trimmed V and J ends, which lost 3 bases and 1 base, there was a span of 10 bases. This chain's CDR3 is CASSSDSSNTEAFF. The DNA read from the CDR3 is TGCGCCAGCAGCTCAGACTCTTCGAACACTGAA.

Notes on this clone: Read coverage stops 3 residues before the CDR3 terminus; the germline J gene supplies the remainder. The chain is built from TRBV6-1 and TRBJ1-2, with TRBD1 matching 7 bases. Per the germline V gene, CDR1 is MNHNS and CDR2 is SASEGT. Trimming cost V 4 bases and J 4 bases; bases outside gene matches: 6. The CDR3 has 14 amino acids. The part of the CDR3 DNA that was read is TGTGCCAGCAGTGCAGGGGGAGGCTTCTATGGC. This gives the protein CASSAGGGFYG. In full, the CDR3 reads CASSAGGGFYGYTF.